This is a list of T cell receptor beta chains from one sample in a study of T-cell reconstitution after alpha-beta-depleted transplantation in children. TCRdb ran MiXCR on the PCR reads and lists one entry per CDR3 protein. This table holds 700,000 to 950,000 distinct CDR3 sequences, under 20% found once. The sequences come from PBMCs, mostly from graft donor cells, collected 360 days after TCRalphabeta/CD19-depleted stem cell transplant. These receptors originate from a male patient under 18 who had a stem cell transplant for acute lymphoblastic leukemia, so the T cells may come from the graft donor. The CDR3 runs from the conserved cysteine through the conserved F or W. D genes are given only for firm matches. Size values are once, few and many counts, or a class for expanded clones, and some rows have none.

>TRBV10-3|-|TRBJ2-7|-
CAISDPFYEQYF
TGTGCCATCAGTGACCCCTTTTACGAGCAGTACTTC
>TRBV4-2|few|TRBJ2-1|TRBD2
CASSQEPSGSTYNEQFF
TGTGCCAGCAGCCAGGAGCCTAGCGGGAGCACCTACAATGAGCAGTTCTTC
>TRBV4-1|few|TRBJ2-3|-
CASSRLGTAGGDTQYF
TGCGCCAGCAGCCGCCTTGGGACGGCCGGGGGAGATACGCAGTATTTT
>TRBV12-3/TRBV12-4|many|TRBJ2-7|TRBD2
CASSSCSGICEQYF
TGTGCCAGCAGTTCGTGTAGCGGGATTTGCGAGCAGTACTTC
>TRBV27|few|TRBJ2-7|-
CASSLKRLSYEQYF
TGTGCCAGCAGTTTAAAGAGGCTCAGCTACGAGCAGTACTTC
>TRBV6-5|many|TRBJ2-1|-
CASSYSRGVGEQFF
TGTGCCAGCAGTTACTCGAGAGGGGTAGGTGAGCAGTTCTTC
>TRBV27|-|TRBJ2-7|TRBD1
CASSFSDRIYEQYF
TGTGCCAGCAGTTTTTCGGACAGGATCTACGAGCAGTACTTC
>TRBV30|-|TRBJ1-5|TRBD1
CAWSVPRGRGDQPQHF
TGTGCCTGGAGTGTCCCCAGGGGGCGAGGCGATCAGCCCCAGCATTTT
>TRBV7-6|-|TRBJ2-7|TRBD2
CASSLVAGLAGGQLNYEQYF
TGTGCCAGCAGCTTAGTAGCGGGACTAGCGGGAGGCCAATTAAACTACGAGCAGTACTTC
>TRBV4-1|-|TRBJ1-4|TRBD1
CASSQGHRGVKEKLFF
TGCGCCAGCAGCCAAGGTCACAGGGGAGTGAAAGAAAAACTGTTTTTT
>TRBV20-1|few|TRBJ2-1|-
CSARDLGAYQGYEQFF
TGCAGTGCTAGAGATCTCGGAGCGTACCAGGGTTATGAGCAGTTCTTC
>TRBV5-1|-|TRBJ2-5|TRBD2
CASSLPGTSGGETQYF
TGCGCCAGCAGCTTGCCCGGGACTAGCGGGGGAGAGACCCAGTACTTC
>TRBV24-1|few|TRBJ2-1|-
CATSGARGYNEQFF
TGTGCCACCAGTGGAGCCAGGGGCTACAATGAGCAGTTCTTC